This TCR beta chain was profiled in a study of blood T cell repertoires in COVID-19. The length of the CDR3 is 18 residues. CDR1 is KGHSY and CDR2 is FQNENV in the germline V gene. Trimming stripped 4 bases from V and 1 base from J, with 20 bases between. How the authors handled the data: Scientists estimated how many nucleated cells there were by amplifying reference gene primers. The repertoire was sequenced with immunoSEQ multiplex PCR; TCRdb's copy has only in-frame clones and lacks some. V, J and clone size were drawn from that table, and D and trimming were deduced from the DNA. Here the sample spans hundreds of thousands of clones, 90% to 95% being singletons.

The sample comprised peripheral blood. This rearrangement joins TRBV16 to TRBJ2-4, with D possibly TRBD2 on 5 matching bases. This TCR came from a woman aged 18-29 years who had recovered from COVID-19. CDR3 residues: CASSRRGLSELAKNIQYF. CDR3 sequence (DNA): TGTGCCAGCAGCCGACGCGGACTCTCAGAGCTCGCCAAAAACATTCAGTACTTC.